The entry below describes one T cell receptor beta chain. Its antigen is still unknown. No base quality information exists; no much larger clone differs at one position. Library creation used the immunoSEQ multiplex PCR assay. For the original study's pipeline: A statistical classification framework was developed to diagnose cytomegalovirus status using the catalog of TCR beta chain sequences. This immuneACCESS table, as held by TCRdb, lists in-frame sequences with V and J called but not all clones. Of the missing ones, under half trace to an unresolved V gene in checked studies; the others have no known cause. That table supplies the V and J calls and clone size; D and trimming were determined from the DNA. The sample table records hundreds of thousands of clones; 86% of these occur just once. The ten largest clones take up roughly 0.82% of the sample. Relative to germline, V is missing 4 bases and J is missing 7 bases, with 12 bases of the junction outside any gene match. The germline V gene encodes CDR1 SGHNT and CDR2 YENEEA. The CDR3 numbers 17 residues from cysteine through phenylalanine. The DNA shown is the 51-base CDR3, in frame from base 1.

Donors formed part of the validation cohort, which comprised 120 subjects and was distinct from the first cohort of several hundred subjects. This sample is part of a study of cytomegalovirus exposure and HLA in healthy donors (dated by TCRdb to about 2017). Background for the entire study: According to a later analysis, one platform produced both the approximately 110 validation repertoires and the 670 or so repertoires of the first cohort. Along with the roughly 670-subject first cohort, a separate validation cohort of over a hundred different subjects was used. The aim of the study was to test whether cataloging public T cell receptors could identify signatures of past pathogen exposure. To predict cytomegalovirus infection status, the study brought together high-throughput TCR immunosequencing, statistical association of individual TCRs with disease status, and machine learning.

General conclusions and limits of the study: In both the original and validation cohorts, the classifier was reported to diagnose cytomegalovirus status with high specificity and sensitivity. A total of fewer than 200 TCR beta chains were listed by the study as associated with cytomegalovirus. A later analysis lacked HLA typing for the validation cohort, so it scored co-occurrence in that cohort across all 120 or so repertoires. The authors suggested that the approach could potentially be generalized to other disease states and immunological phenotypes. While some public TCRs were present in many individuals, most TCR sequences turned up only very rarely across donors. Three of the identified cytomegalovirus-associated TCR beta chains were confirmed in vitro to be specific for cytomegalovirus antigens. Of the cluster scores, roughly 95% were above 0 in a later analysis, which found that TCRs clustered in the first cohort also tended to co-occur in the 120 validation repertoires.

Sequenced: PBMCs. The chain is encoded by TRBV11-3 joined to TRBJ2-1; 11 central nucleotides agree with TRBD2. This sequence originates from a woman between 18 and 29 years old in good health and CMV-seronegative. Read as DNA, the sequence is TGTGCCAGCAGCTCGCCTCGGACTAGCGGGCTTGGAAATGAGCAGTTCTTC. Translation gives CASSSPRTSGLGNEQFF.